The T cell receptor (beta chain) under discussion was sequenced for a study of naive and memory T cell subsets. Findings of the study overall: Delayed type IV hypersensitivity infiltration was taken to explain higher tuberculin-site TCR counts. Potentially, T cell activation and differentiation skew this RNA-based measurement.

This sample's treatment: skin biopsy from PPD injection site in Mantoux-positive individual. An oligonucleotide containing a UMI was ligated to the 3' end of TCR cDNA. Individuals with a positive Mantoux test gave biopsies from PPD-injected skin. Input was about 1 to 1,100 ng of DNase-treated total RNA without cell sorting. This clonotype was counted only a few times. No antigen is known for it. The SP2 primer and nested alpha and beta constant region primers amplified ligated cDNA in four rounds. Each CDR3 protein gets one entry after TCRdb re-called the UMI-ligation and nested PCR reads with MiXCR. The repertoire includes 30,000 to 35,000 distinct CDR3 sequences, less than 8.5% of them detected once, and about 3.1% sits in the top ten. This clonotype was sampled from an adult in good health. The starting material was skin, obtained from a tuberculin skin test site.

This chain's CDR3 is CASSVGSYNSPLHF. CDR3 sequence (DNA): TGTGCCAGCAGCGTTGGCTCCTATAATTCACCCCTCCACTTT. The chain couples TRBV9 to TRBJ1-6; no firm D call. CDR1 and CDR2 (germline): SGDLS, YYNGEE. Trimming removed 2 bases at V and 0 bases at J, with 3 bases between. The length of the CDR3 is 14 residues.